This TCR beta chain was profiled in a study of CD8 T cells in Susac syndrome. The authors reverse transcribed 0.5 to 1 ug RNA with random hexamers. TCRdb re-called the immunoSEQ multiplex PCR reads with MiXCR, one entry per CDR3 protein. This sample has about 76,000 distinct CDR3 sequences, with 85% to 95% found just once. The CDR3 is made up of 13 amino acids. The V gene's germline CDR1 is MNHEY and CDR2 SMNVEV (reference sequence). V lost 6 bases and J lost 8, with 14 bases in between. The chain couples TRBV27 to TRBJ1-5; D is uncertain. Sequencing used CD8+ T cells from PBMCs. This clonotype originated in a human donor with Susac syndrome. CDR3: CASRRLGREPQHF. CDR3 nucleotide sequence: TGTGCCAGCAGGCGACTGGGGAGGGAGCCCCAGCATTTT.